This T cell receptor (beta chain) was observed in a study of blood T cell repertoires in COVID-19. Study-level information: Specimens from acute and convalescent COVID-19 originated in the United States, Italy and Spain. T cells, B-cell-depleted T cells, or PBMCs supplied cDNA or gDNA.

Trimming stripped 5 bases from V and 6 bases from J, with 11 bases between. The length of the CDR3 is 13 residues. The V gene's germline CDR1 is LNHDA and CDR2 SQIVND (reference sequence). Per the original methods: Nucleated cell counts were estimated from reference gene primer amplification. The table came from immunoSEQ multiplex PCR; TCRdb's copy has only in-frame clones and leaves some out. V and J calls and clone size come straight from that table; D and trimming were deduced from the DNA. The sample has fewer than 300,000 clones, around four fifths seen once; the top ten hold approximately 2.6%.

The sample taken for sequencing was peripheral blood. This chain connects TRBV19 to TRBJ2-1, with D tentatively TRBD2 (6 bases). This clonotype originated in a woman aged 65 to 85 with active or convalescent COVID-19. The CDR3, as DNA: TGTGCCAGTAGTGTAGGACTACCCAATGAGCAGTTCTTC. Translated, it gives CASSVGLPNEQFF.